This is a list of T cell receptor beta chains from one sample in a study of shared clonotypes between healthy human individuals. The table came from immunoSEQ multiplex PCR; TCRdb's copy has only in-frame clones and leaves some out. The sample includes under 2,000,000 clones, over 85% of them seen just once. The specimen was naive CD8+ T cells sorted from blood. These receptors originate from a man aged 18-30 years in good health. The CDR3 runs from the conserved cysteine through the conserved F or W. Each record gives: J gene, clone size, CDR3 length, D gene, V gene, CDR3 protein, CDR3 DNA. D genes are given only for firm matches. Clone size is stated in some rows and not others, as once, few, many or a class when expanded.

TRBJ2-1,-,16,TRBD1,TRBV7-9,CASRHTGTGGMDEQFF,TGTGCCAGCAGACATACCGGGACAGGGGGCATGGATGAGCAGTTCTTC
TRBJ1-2,-,16,-,TRBV19,CASSSPGTTYNYGYTF,TGTGCCAGTAGTTCCCCGGGGACAACCTATAACTATGGCTACACCTTC
TRBJ2-3,-,16,-,TRBV10-2,CASVPGRGRITDTQYF,TGCGCCAGCGTCCCGGGCAGGGGAAGAATTACAGATACGCAGTATTTT
TRBJ2-1,-,16,-,TRBV27,CASSLSVGEIDNEQFF,TGTGCCAGCAGTTTATCGGTGGGGGAGATCGACAATGAGCAGTTCTTC
TRBJ1-2,-,12,-,TRBV2,CASSAAVGGYTF,TGTGCCAGCAGTGCGGCAGTGGGTGGCTACACCTTC
TRBJ2-2,-,16,TRBD1,TRBV19,CASSIETGSYTGELFF,TGTGCCAGTAGTATAGAGACAGGGTCATACACCGGGGAGCTGTTTTTT
TRBJ2-7,once,16,-,TRBV27,CASSFSQGPVGYEQYF,TGTGCCAGCAGTTTCTCTCAAGGCCCGGTCGGGTACGAGCAGTACTTC
TRBJ2-5,-,16,TRBD2,TRBV7-9,CASSSQVSSGQETQYF,TGTGCCAGCAGCTCCCAAGTCTCTAGCGGGCAAGAGACCCAGTACTTC
TRBJ1-5,few,13,-,TRBV6-5,CASRATGLQPQHF,TGTGCCAGCAGGGCCACCGGGCTTCAGCCCCAGCATTTT
TRBJ2-3,-,14,-,TRBV2,CASNPFLSTDTQYF,TGTGCCAGCAATCCATTCCTAAGCACAGATACGCAGTATTTT
TRBJ2-7,-,14,TRBD1,TRBV6-6,CASSYVTGAYEQYF,TGTGCCAGCAGTTACGTCACAGGGGCCTACGAGCAGTACTTC
TRBJ2-7,-,13,-,TRBV13,CASSLGGSYEQYF,TGTGCCAGCAGCTTAGGTGGATCCTACGAGCAGTACTTC
TRBJ2-3,-,15,TRBD1,TRBV19,CASSPGQGGTDTQYF,TGTGCCAGTAGCCCAGGACAGGGAGGCACAGATACGCAGTATTTT
TRBJ2-7,-,15,TRBD2,TRBV5-4,CASSILAGGNIEQYF,TGTGCCAGCAGCATCCTAGCGGGAGGAAACATCGAGCAGTACTTC
TRBJ2-7,-,15,TRBD2,TRBV5-1,CASSLSSGESYEQYF,TGCGCCAGCAGCTTGTCTAGCGGGGAATCCTACGAGCAGTACTTC
TRBJ1-1,once,16,-,TRBV7-3,CASSPNAGARNTEAFF,TGTGCCAGCAGCCCAAATGCAGGGGCCCGAAACACTGAAGCTTTCTTT
TRBJ1-1,-,16,TRBD1,TRBV7-9,CASSARDSGLNTEAFF,TGTGCCAGCAGCGCCCGGGACAGCGGTTTGAACACTGAAGCTTTCTTT
TRBJ2-1,-,15,TRBD2,TRBV9,CASSPTSGGADEQFF,TGTGCCAGCAGCCCGACTAGCGGGGGGGCCGATGAGCAGTTCTTC
TRBJ2-7,-,14,TRBD2,TRBV4-1,CASSQPGLADEQYF,TGCGCCAGCAGCCAACCGGGACTAGCAGACGAGCAGTACTTC
TRBJ2-3,once,15,TRBD2,TRBV27,CASSQIAGVADTQYF,TGTGCCAGCAGTCAAATAGCGGGAGTCGCAGATACGCAGTATTTT
TRBJ2-3,once,14,-,TRBV11-2,CASSLGVFPDTQYF,TGTGCCAGCAGCTTAGGTGTCTTTCCAGATACGCAGTATTTT
TRBJ1-1,-,19,-,TRBV10-3,CAISESYSAIGERNTEAFF,TGTGCCATCAGTGAGTCGTATTCGGCAATCGGGGAGAGGAACACTGAAGCTTTCTTT